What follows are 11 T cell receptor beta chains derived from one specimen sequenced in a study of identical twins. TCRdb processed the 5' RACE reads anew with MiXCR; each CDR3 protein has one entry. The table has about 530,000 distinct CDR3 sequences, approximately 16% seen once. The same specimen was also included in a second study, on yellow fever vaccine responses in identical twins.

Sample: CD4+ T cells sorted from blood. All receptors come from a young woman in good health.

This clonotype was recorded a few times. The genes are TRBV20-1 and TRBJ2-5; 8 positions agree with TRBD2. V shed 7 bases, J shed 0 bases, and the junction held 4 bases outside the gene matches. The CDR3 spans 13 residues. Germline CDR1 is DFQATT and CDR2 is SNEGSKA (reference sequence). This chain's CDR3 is CSGAGGNQETQYF. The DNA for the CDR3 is TGCAGTGGGGCGGGAGGCAACCAAGAGACCCAGTACTTC.

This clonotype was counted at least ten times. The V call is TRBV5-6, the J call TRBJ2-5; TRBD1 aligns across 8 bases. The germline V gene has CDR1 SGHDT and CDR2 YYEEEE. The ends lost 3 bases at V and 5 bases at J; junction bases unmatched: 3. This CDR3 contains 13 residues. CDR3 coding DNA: TGTGCCAGCAGCTCAGGGGGCTTGGAGACCCAGTACTTC. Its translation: CASSSGGLETQYF.

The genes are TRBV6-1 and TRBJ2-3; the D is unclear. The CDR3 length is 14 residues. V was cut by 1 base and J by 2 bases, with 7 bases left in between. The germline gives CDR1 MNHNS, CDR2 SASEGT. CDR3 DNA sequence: TGTGCCAGCAGTGAAGTCACAGCCACAGATACGCAGTATTTT. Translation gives CASSEVTATDTQYF.

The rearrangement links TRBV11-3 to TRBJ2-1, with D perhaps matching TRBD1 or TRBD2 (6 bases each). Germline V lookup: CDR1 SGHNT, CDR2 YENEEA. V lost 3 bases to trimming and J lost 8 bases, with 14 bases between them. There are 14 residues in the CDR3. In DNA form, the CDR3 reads TGTGCCAGCAGCTTGGGGGCAGTAGCGGATGAGCAGTTCTTC. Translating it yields CASSLGAVADEQFF.

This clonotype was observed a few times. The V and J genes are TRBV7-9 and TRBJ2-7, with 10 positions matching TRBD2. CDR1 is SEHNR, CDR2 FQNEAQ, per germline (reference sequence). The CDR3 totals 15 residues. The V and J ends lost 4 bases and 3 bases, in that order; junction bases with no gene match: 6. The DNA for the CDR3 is TGTGCCAGCAGCTCACGGACTAGCGGAAACTACGAGCAGTACTTC. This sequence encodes CASSSRTSGNYEQYF.

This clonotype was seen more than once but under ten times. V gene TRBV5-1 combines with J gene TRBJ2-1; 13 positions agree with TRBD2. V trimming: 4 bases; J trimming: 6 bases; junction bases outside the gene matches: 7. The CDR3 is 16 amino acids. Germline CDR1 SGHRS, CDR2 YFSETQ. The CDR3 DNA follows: TGCGCCAGCAGCCCTGGGACTAGCGGGATTTTCAATGAGCAGTTCTTC. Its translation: CASSPGTSGIFNEQFF.

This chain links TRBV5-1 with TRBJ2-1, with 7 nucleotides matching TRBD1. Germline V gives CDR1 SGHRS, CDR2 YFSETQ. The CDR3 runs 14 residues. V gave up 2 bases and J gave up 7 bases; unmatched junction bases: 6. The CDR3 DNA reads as TGCGCCAGCAGCTTTGATTCAGGGGGTAATGAGCAGTTCTTC. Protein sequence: CASSFDSGGNEQFF. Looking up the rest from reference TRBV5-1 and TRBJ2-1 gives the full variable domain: KAGVTQTPRYLIKTRGQQVTLSCSPISGHRSVSWYQQTPGQGLQFLFEYFSETQRNKGNFPGRFSGRQFSNSRSEMNVSTLELGDSALYLCASSFDSGGNEQFFGPGTRLTVL.

CDR3 sequence (DNA): TGTGCCAGCAGCGAATCAGGGCCCTATGGCTACACCTTC. Protein sequence: CASSESGPYGYTF. The chain combines TRBV3-1 with TRBJ1-2; maybe TRBD1 (5 bases). Germline assignment: CDR1 LGHDT and CDR2 YNNKEL (reference sequence). Deletions cut 5 bases from V and 4 bases from J, with 11 bases between. The CDR3 loop spans 13 amino acids.

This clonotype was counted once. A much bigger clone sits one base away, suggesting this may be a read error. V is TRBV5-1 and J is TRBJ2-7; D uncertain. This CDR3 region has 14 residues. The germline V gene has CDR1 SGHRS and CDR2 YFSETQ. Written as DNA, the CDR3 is TGCGCCAGCAGCTTGTCCCTGGGAACCTACGAGCGGTACTTC. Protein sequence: CASSLSLGTYERYF.

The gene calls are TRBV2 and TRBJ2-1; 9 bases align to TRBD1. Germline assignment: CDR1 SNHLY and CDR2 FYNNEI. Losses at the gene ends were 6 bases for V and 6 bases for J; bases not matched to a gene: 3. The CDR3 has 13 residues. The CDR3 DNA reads TGTGCCAGCAGCAGGACAGGGGTCAATGAGCAGTTCTTC. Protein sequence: CASSRTGVNEQFF.

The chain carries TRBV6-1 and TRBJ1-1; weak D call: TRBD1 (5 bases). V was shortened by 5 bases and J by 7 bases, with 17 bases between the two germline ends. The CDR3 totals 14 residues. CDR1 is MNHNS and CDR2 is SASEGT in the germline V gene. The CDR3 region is CASSRDPGGLEAFF. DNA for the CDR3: TGTGCCAGCAGTAGGGACCCGGGTGGCCTTGAAGCTTTCTTT.